The present TCR beta chain was sequenced within a study of CD8 T cells in ankylosing spondylitis. There are a few counts of this clonotype. What it binds is unknown. In making TCR beta libraries, quantitative 5'-RACE with molecular barcodes was used. TCRdb called the 5' RACE reads again in MiXCR, with one record for every CDR3 protein. The table includes more than 650,000 distinct CDR3 sequences, about 12% detected once. The CDR3 has 15 amino acids. Trimming removed 5 bases from V and 7 bases from J; junction bases left unmatched: 4. Whole-study results and caveats: Apparently characteristic of ankylosing spondylitis blood was a TCR beta motif (fewer than ten highly homologous variants). Matched synovial fluid from ankylosing spondylitis patients was reported to be enriched for disease-linked clones. With a CD8+ phenotype, disease-linked clones were relatively rare in peripheral blood. Several of the motif variants were reported before in synovial fluid and blood from reactive arthritis.

The V call is TRBV12-3 or TRBV12-4, the J call TRBJ2-1, with TRBD2 matching over 14 bases. The sample comprised blood, either unsorted or a sorted T cell fraction (not recorded which). This receptor was obtained from a male donor with ankylosing spondylitis. This chain's CDR3 is CASSAGLAGENEQFF. The CDR3 DNA reads TGTGCCAGCAGTGCGGGACTAGCGGGGGAAAATGAGCAGTTCTTC.